This T cell receptor (beta chain) was identified in a study of CD8 T cells in ankylosing spondylitis. Study observations and caveats: Made up of fewer than ten highly homologous variants, a TCR beta motif appeared characteristic of ankylosing spondylitis blood.

In TCRdb, the 5' RACE reads were re-called with MiXCR into one record per CDR3 protein. Among approximately 100,000 distinct CDR3 sequences listed, approximately 25% were seen once. Per germline, CDR1 SGHRS and CDR2 YFSETQ. J lost 10 bases, V lost 1 base, and 13 bases had no gene match. The CDR3 is 18 residues long. This clonotype was seen a handful of times. Its antigen is undetermined. This sequence was found in a male donor with ankylosing spondylitis. The gene calls are TRBV5-1 and TRBJ2-1, with TRBD2 matching 14 bases. The sample comprised synovial fluid, either unsorted or a sorted T cell fraction (not recorded which). Here the CDR3 reads CASSLIGLAGGPTEEQFF. DNA of the CDR3: TGCGCCAGCAGCTTGATTGGACTAGCGGGAGGACCCACCGAAGAGCAGTTCTTC.